The 2 T cell receptor beta chains below were found in one sample sequenced in a study of patients and donors after allogeneic stem cell transplantation (TCRdb year 2020). Library prep was done by RT-PCR. Sequenced using a NextSeq 550. In TCRdb, the public reads were trimmed at Q25 with fastp and aligned with MiXCR, with productive beta chains retained. CDR3 protein sequences are deduplicated, and each keeps its most common genes and DNA. The table for this sample lists under 35,000 distinct CDR3 sequences; about two fifths of them were counted only once. The top ten clones comprise over 65% of the sample. Sequencing was performed on blood, either unsorted or a sorted T cell fraction (not recorded which). These receptors came from a human donor who was either an allogeneic HSCT recipient or a stem cell or donor lymphocyte infusion donor (not recorded which). It is not recorded whose cells these are; they may come from a transplant donor.

There are a few counts of this clonotype. CDR3: CASSHLGAGELFF. DNA of the CDR3: TGCGCCAGCAGCCATCTAGGCGCCGGGGAGCTGTTTTTT. This chain uses TRBV4-3 with TRBJ2-2, with D unresolved. Deletions cut 3 bases from V and 6 bases from J, with 8 bases between. The CDR3 has 13 residues. Germline CDR1 and CDR2: LGHNA and YSLEER.

This clonotype showed up just a few times. The chain couples TRBV19 to TRBJ1-2; tentative D call: TRBD1 (5 bases). V was shortened by 7 bases and J by 6 bases, with 12 bases between the two germline ends. The CDR3 length is 12 residues. The germline V gene encodes CDR1 LNHDA and CDR2 SQIVND (reference sequence). CDR3 sequence: CASTGTHNGYTF. CDR3 DNA sequence: TGTGCCAGTACCGGGACTCATAATGGCTACACCTTC.